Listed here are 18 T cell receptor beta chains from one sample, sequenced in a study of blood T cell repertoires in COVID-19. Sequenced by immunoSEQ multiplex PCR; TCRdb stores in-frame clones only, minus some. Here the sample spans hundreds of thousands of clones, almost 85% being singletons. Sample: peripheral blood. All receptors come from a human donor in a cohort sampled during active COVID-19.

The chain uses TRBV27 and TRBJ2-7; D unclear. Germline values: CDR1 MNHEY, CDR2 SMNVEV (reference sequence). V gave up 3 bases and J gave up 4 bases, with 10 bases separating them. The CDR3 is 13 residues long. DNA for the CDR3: TGTGCCAGCAGTTTTTCTGTATATTACGAGCAGTACTTC. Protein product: CASSFSVYYEQYF.

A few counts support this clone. CDR3 residues: CASKDFATEAFF. DNA for the CDR3: TGTGCCAGCAAGGACTTCGCGACTGAAGCTTTCTTT. The gene calls are TRBV12-3 or TRBV12-4 and TRBJ1-1; no clear D. The length of the CDR3 is 12 residues. Trimming took 7 bases from V and 5 from J, leaving 11 bases between them.

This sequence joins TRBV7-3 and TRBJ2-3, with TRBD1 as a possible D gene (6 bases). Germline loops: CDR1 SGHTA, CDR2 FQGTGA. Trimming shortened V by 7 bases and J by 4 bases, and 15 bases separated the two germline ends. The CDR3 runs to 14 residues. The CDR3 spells CASTDPGVPDTQYF. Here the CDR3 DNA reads TGTGCCAGCACCGACCCAGGGGTCCCAGATACGCAGTATTTT. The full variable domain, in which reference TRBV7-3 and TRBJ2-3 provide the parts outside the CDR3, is GAGVSQTPSNKVTEKGKYVELRCDPISGHTALYWYRQSLGQGPEFLIYFQGTGAADDSGLPNDRFFAVRPEGSVSTLKIQRTERGDSAVYLCASTDPGVPDTQYFGPGTRLTVL.

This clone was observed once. CDR3 loop: CASSPRGQYNTEAFF. CDR3 sequence (DNA): TGTGCCAGCAGCCCCCGAGGACAGTATAACACTGAAGCTTTCTTT. The rearrangement links TRBV13 to TRBJ1-1, with D perhaps matching TRBD1 (6 bases). V dropped 5 bases and J dropped 2 bases, with 15 bases sitting between them. The CDR3 is 15 amino acids. Germline V gene lookup returns CDR1 PRHDT and CDR2 FYEKMQ (reference sequence).

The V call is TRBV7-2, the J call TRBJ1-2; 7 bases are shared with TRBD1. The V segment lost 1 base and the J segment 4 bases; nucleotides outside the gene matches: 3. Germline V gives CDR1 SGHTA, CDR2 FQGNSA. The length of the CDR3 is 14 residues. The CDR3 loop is CASSLGQGFYGYTF. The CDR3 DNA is TGTGCCAGCAGCTTAGGACAGGGCTTCTATGGCTACACCTTC.

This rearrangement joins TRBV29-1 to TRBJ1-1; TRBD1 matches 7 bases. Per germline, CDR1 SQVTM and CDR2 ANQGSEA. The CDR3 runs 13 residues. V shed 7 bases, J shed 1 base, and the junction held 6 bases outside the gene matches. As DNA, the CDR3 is TGCAGCGCCCCGGGACAGAGGAACACTGAAGCTTTCTTT. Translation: CSAPGQRNTEAFF.

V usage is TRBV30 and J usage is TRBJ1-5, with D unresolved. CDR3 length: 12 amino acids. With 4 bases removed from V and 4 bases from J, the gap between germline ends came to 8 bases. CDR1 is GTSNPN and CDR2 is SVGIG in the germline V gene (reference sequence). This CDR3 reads CAWNSGNQPQHF. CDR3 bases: TGTGCCTGGAATTCGGGAAATCAGCCCCAGCATTTT.

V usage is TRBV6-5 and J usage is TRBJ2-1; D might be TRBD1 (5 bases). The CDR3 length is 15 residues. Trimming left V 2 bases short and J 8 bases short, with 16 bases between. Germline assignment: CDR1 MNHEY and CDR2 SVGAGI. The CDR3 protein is CASSYRQGPFDEQFF. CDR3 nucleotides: TGTGCCAGCAGTTACAGGCAGGGCCCATTCGATGAGCAGTTCTTC.

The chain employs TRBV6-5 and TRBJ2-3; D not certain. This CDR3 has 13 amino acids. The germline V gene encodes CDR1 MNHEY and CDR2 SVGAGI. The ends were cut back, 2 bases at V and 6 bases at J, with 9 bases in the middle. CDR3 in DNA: TGTGCCAGCAGTTACCCGGAGTGGGATACGCAGTATTTT. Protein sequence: CASSYPEWDTQYF.

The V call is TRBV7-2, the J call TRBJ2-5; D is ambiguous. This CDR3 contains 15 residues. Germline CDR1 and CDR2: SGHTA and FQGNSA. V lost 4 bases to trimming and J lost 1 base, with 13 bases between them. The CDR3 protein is CASSSDLGSQETQYF. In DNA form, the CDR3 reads TGTGCCAGCAGCTCAGATTTGGGCTCCCAAGAGACCCAGTACTTC.

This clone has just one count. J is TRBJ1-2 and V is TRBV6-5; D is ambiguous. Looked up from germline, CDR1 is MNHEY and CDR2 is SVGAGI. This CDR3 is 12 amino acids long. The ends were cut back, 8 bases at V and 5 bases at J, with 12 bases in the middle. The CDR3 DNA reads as TGTGCCAGCGGGCGGGGAGTATATGGCTACACCTTC. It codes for CASGRGVYGYTF.

CDR3 loop: CASSTGQGNTEAFF. In DNA form, the CDR3 reads TGCGCCAGCAGCACAGGACAGGGGAACACTGAAGCTTTCTTT. V and J are TRBV5-1 and TRBJ1-1, with 8 positions matching TRBD1. CDR3 length equals 14 residues. V gave up 4 bases and J gave up 1 base; unmatched junction bases: 3. The germline gives CDR1 SGHRS, CDR2 YFSETQ.

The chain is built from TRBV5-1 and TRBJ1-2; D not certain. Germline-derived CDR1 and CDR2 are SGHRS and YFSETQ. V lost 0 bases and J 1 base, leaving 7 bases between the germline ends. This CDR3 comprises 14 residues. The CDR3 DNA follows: TGCGCCAGCAGCTTGGACAGCAATAACTATGGCTACACCTTC. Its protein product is CASSLDSNNYGYTF.

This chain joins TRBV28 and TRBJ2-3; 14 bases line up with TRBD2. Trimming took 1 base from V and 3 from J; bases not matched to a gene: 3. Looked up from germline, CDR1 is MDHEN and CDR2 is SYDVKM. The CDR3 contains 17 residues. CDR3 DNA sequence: TGTGCCAGCAGTTTATCGGGACTAGCGGGGGAGACAGATACGCAGTATTTT. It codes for CASSLSGLAGETDTQYF. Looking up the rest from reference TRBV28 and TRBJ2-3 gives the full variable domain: DVKVTQSSRYLVKRTGEKVFLECVQDMDHENMFWYRQDPGLGLRLIYFSYDVKMKEKGDIPEGYSVSREKKERFSLILESASTNQTSMYLCASSLSGLAGETDTQYFGPGTRLTVL.

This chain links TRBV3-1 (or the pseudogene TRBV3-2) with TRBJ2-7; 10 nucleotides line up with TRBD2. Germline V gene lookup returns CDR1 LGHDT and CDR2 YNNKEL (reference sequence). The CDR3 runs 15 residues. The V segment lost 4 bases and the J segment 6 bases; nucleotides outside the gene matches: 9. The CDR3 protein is CASSLGLAESSEQYF. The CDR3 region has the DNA TGTGCCAGCAGCCTCGGACTAGCGGAGAGTTCCGAGCAGTACTTC.

CDR3 sequence: CASSLKGGVDYGYTF. In DNA form, the CDR3 reads TGTGCCAGCAGCTTAAAGGGAGGGGTGGACTATGGCTACACCTTC. V usage is TRBV7-3 and J usage is TRBJ1-2; possible D gene TRBD1, 5 bases. V was trimmed by 1 base and J by 3 bases, leaving 12 bases between them. The CDR3 loop spans 15 amino acids. The V gene's germline CDR1 is SGHTA and CDR2 FQGTGA.

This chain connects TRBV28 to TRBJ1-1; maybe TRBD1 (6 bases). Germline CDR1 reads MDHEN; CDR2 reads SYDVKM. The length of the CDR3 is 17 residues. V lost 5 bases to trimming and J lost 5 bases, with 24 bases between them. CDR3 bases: TGTGCCAGCAGTACCCGGACAGACAACTCTAGGGGTACTGAAGCTTTCTTT. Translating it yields CASSTRTDNSRGTEAFF.

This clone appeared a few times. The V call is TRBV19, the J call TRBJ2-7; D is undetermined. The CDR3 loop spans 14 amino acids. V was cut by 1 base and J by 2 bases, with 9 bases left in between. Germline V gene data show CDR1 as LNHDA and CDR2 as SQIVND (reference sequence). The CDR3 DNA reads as TGTGCCAGTAGTATAGTGGCATTTACCTACGAGCAGTACTTC. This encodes CASSIVAFTYEQYF.